Listed below are T cell receptor beta chains from one sample, sequenced in a study of T cell responses to AZD1222 COVID-19 vaccine. The data were produced by immunoSEQ multiplex PCR, yet TCRdb's version contains in-frame clones alone and is incomplete. The sample has more than 150,000 clones; over 80% are singletons. The sequences come from peripheral blood, collected 28 days after the second AZD1222 dose. The receptors originated from an adult who received the AZD1222 COVID-19 vaccine. CDR3s include the opening cysteine and the closing phenylalanine or tryptophan. Fields, in order: J gene, CDR3 length, V gene, CDR3 protein.

TRBJ2-3 | 14 | TRBV28 | CASNRQGVSDTQYF
TRBJ1-5 | 14 | TRBV7-2 | CASSSTGGNQPQHF
TRBJ2-7 | 16 | TRBV27 | CASRPPRTSGGREQYF
TRBJ1-3 | 13 | TRBV11-2 | CASSLAGGNTIYF
TRBJ2-2 | 14 | TRBV29-1 | CSVARTANTGELFF
TRBJ2-6 | 17 | TRBV5-1 | CASSLGVSNSGANVLTF
TRBJ2-2 | 17 | TRBV11-3 | CASSSPVGGTSTGELFF
TRBJ1-3 | 15 | TRBV18 | CASSPGSTTGNTIYF
TRBJ1-2 | 15 | TRBV19 | CASSIAVDLVYGYTF
TRBJ2-4 | 18 | TRBV7-2 | CASSFRTSGDLAKNIQYF
TRBJ2-7 | 15 | TRBV28 | CASSITTSGRNEQYF
TRBJ1-5 | 14 | TRBV9 | CASSVGDSNQPQHF
TRBJ1-1 | 13 | TRBV3-1/TRBV3-2 | CASSPGTESEAFF
TRBJ2-3 | 15 | TRBV3-1/TRBV3-2 | CASSHNGLCTDTQYF
TRBJ2-7 | 17 | TRBV15 | CATSRDPLAGVYNEQYF
TRBJ2-7 | 15 | TRBV2 | CASSTNRGQGYEQYF
TRBJ1-6 | 15 | TRBV2 | CASTLLGQGDSPLHF
TRBJ2-5 | 14 | TRBV5-6 | CASSLPRPEETQYF
TRBJ1-5 | 13 | TRBV6-5 | CASSPGERQPQHF
TRBJ1-5 | 12 | TRBV12-3/TRBV12-4 | CASSFPRRPQHF
TRBJ1-6 | 15 | TRBV7-2 | CASSLTTGRNSPLHF
TRBJ1-4 | 15 | TRBV9 | CASSADITTNEKLFF
TRBJ1-1 | 14 | TRBV5-1 | CASSLEGQNTEAFF
TRBJ2-1 | 16 | TRBV7-6 | CASSASSGSGYNEQFF
TRBJ2-2 | 13 | TRBV2 | CASSERHTGELFF
TRBJ2-3 | 16 | TRBV9 | CASSVDTNQKWDTQYF
TRBJ2-2 | 14 | TRBV5-1 | CASSLDPLTGELFF
TRBJ1-2 | 15 | TRBV14 | CASSQGTGGASGYTF
TRBJ2-7 | 12 | TRBV19 | CASSIGGDEQYF
TRBJ1-2 | 14 | TRBV19 | CASSLRLGGNGYTF
TRBJ2-2 | 16 | TRBV7-6 | CASSLQAGTNTGELFF
TRBJ1-1 | 14 | TRBV7-8 | CASSLGAQNTEAFF
TRBJ2-3 | 14 | TRBV5-1 | CASSLTGGSDTQYF
TRBJ2-3 | 12 | TRBV7-9 | CASSLARDRQYF
TRBJ2-1 | 15 | TRBV4-3 | CASSQEARGSNEQFF
TRBJ2-1 | 16 | TRBV11-3 | CASSPYRGSTHNEQFF
TRBJ2-7 | 14 | TRBV7-9 | CASSLDLGAYEQYF
TRBJ2-3 | 13 | TRBV4-1 | CASSLLSKDTQYF
TRBJ1-4 | 17 | TRBV19 | CASSLLEAGISGEKLFF
TRBJ2-3 | 15 | TRBV11-3 | CASSLVGLAGHTQYF
TRBJ2-5 | 17 | TRBV28 | CASSLDWPDLRGETQYF
TRBJ2-5 | 13 | TRBV27 | CASSFGDQETQYF
TRBJ1-6 | 15 | TRBV4-3 | CASSTLGQGLSPLHF
TRBJ1-2 | 13 | TRBV7-9 | CASSHGRLYGYTF
TRBJ2-3 | 16 | TRBV24-1 | CATSDFTSGSTDTQYF
TRBJ1-1 | 12 | TRBV19 | CASSRSTTEAFF
TRBJ1-1 | 17 | TRBV5-1 | CASSPVGRGGIGAEAFF
TRBJ1-1 | 17 | TRBV28 | CASSPPGGGRMNTEAFF
TRBJ1-2 | 11 | TRBV29-1 | CSVVQAYGYTF
TRBJ1-5 | 14 | TRBV7-2 | CASSLASSGQPQHF
TRBJ1-5 | 16 | TRBV28 | CASSLRTVFSNQPQHF
TRBJ1-2 | 12 | TRBV29-1 | CSVDGGWSGYTF